Presented here are 30 T cell receptor beta chains from one specimen sequenced in a study of shared clonotypes between healthy human individuals. Profiling relied on immunoSEQ multiplex PCR, and the TCRdb table lists in-frame clones only, not all of them. The data show more than 2 million clones, almost 96% seen once. Sequencing input: naive CD4+ T cells sorted from blood. Regarding subset: CD45RA+ positively selected. These TCRs come from a man in his late teens or twenties in good health.

The gene calls are TRBV10-3 and TRBJ1-1; 9 bases match TRBD1. The CDR3 is 16 amino acids. CDR1 ENHRY and CDR2 SYGVKD come from the germline V gene. After removal of 6 bases from V and 0 bases from J, the junction contained 8 bases not matched to a gene. For the CDR3, the DNA is TGTGCCATCAGCTACGGGACAGGGACCATGAACACTGAAGCTTTCTTT. Protein: CAISYGTGTMNTEAFF.

V gene TRBV5-1 combines with J gene TRBJ1-4; TRBD1 agrees at 7 bases. Trimming at V came to 2 bases and at J to 7 bases, leaving 5 bases not matched to a gene. The germline V gene encodes CDR1 SGHRS and CDR2 YFSETQ. The CDR3 contains 14 residues. In DNA, the CDR3 is TGCGCCAGCAGCTTAAGAACAGGGGTTGAAAAACTGTTTTTT. Protein sequence: CASSLRTGVEKLFF.

This clone was counted once. V gene TRBV7-9 combines with J gene TRBJ2-5; the D gene is possibly TRBD2 (5 bases). Germline-derived CDR1 and CDR2 are SEHNR and FQNEAQ (reference sequence). The CDR3 loop spans 12 amino acids. Trimming shortened V by 8 bases and J by 0 bases, and 7 bases separated the two germline ends. In DNA, the CDR3 is TGTGCCAGCCTGGACTACCAAGAGACCCAGTACTTC. Translation gives CASLDYQETQYF. Supplemented by reference TRBV7-9 and TRBJ2-5, the full variable domain reads DTGVSQNPRHKITKRGQNVTFRCDPISEHNRLYWYRQTLGQGPEFLTYFQNEAQLEKSRLLSDRFSAERPKGSFSTLEIQRTEQGDSAMYLCASLDYQETQYFGPGTRLLVL.

In this sample, this clone turned up once. The chain uses TRBV5-5 and TRBJ1-2, with D unresolved. This CDR3 spans 17 amino acids. V lost 0 bases, J lost 2 bases, and 17 bases lay in between. Germline CDR1 SGHKS, CDR2 YYEKEE (reference sequence). In DNA, the CDR3 is TGTGCCAGCAGCTTGGACCAGACATCCCCTAGGAACTATGGCTACACCTTC. Translating it yields CASSLDQTSPRNYGYTF.

This clone was recorded once. In the same sample, other DNA sequences code for this CDR3. The genes are TRBV5-1 and TRBJ2-7, with D unresolved. V gave up 0 bases and J gave up 4 bases, with 8 bases separating them. The CDR3 sequence is 13 residues long. CDR1 is SGHRS, CDR2 YFSETQ, per germline. CDR3 DNA: TGCGCCAGCAGCTTGGGATCGGCTTACGAGCAGTACTTC. It specifies CASSLGSAYEQYF.

This chain connects TRBV18 to TRBJ2-1; tentatively, D is TRBD1 (5 bases). V lost 3 bases and J lost 5, with 14 bases in between. This CDR3 is 15 amino acids long. Germline CDR1 reads KGHSH; CDR2 reads LQKENI. The CDR3 protein is CASSPDSRAHNEQFF. The CDR3 coding sequence is TGTGCCAGCTCACCTGACAGTAGGGCCCACAATGAGCAGTTCTTC.

This sequence joins TRBV18 and TRBJ2-7; tentatively, D is TRBD2 (7 bases). Trimming cost V 6 bases and J 3 bases, with 15 bases left between them. The CDR3 covers 14 residues. CDR1 and CDR2 from the germline V gene are KGHSH and LQKENI. This CDR3 reads CASSGMGGLYEQYF. DNA of the CDR3: TGTGCCAGCTCTGGGATGGGGGGGCTCTACGAGCAGTACTTC.

The genes are TRBV6-5 and TRBJ2-3; D is perhaps TRBD1 (5 bases). The CDR3 loop spans 14 amino acids. The germline gives CDR1 MNHEY, CDR2 SVGAGI. The V gene lost 6 bases and the J gene lost 1 base, with 11 bases spanning the gap. The CDR3 region has the DNA TGTGCCAGCAGAAAAGACAGACGCACAGATACGCAGTATTTT. Residues: CASRKDRRTDTQYF.

Notes on this clone: An end of the junction does not agree with germline; a read error may underlie this. Other DNA sequences in this sample translate to the same CDR3. The CDR3 nucleotides read TGTGCTAGCAGCTTAGACCGGTCCTACGAGCAGTACTTC. This gives the protein CASSLDRSYEQYF. The rearrangement uses TRBV7-7 and TRBJ2-7, with no clear D. The CDR3 sequence is 13 residues long. Germline CDR1 and CDR2: SSHAT and FNYEAQ (reference sequence).

The chain joins TRBV25-1 to TRBJ2-1; 7 bases map to TRBD1. CDR3 length: 14 amino acids. Losses at the gene ends were 6 bases for V and 2 bases for J; bases not matched to a gene: 4. Germline lookup yields CDR1 MGHDK and CDR2 SYGVNS. The CDR3 reads CASRRQGAYNEQFF. The DNA of the CDR3 is TGTGCCAGCAGGAGACAGGGCGCCTACAATGAGCAGTTCTTC.

A remark on this clone: The junction departs from the called germline gene at one end, perhaps through a read error. Other DNA sequences in the sample encode the same CDR3. The chain has TRBV7-7 and TRBJ2-7, with 8 bases aligning to TRBD2. The CDR3 has 13 amino acids. The V gene's germline CDR1 is SSHAT and CDR2 FNYEAQ (reference sequence). The CDR3 sequence is CASSSGLAYEQYF. Written as DNA, the CDR3 is TGTGCTAGCAGCTCCGGACTAGCTTACGAGCAGTACTTC.

This clone appeared a single time. The chain combines TRBV7-8 with TRBJ2-2; TRBD2 matches 8 bases. The CDR3 covers 15 residues. Trimming took 4 bases from V and 6 from J; bases not matched to a gene: 7. The germline V gene encodes CDR1 SGHVS and CDR2 FQNEAQ. CDR3 sequence: CASSSGGATAGELFF. CDR3 sequence (DNA): TGTGCCAGCAGCTCCGGGGGGGCCACGGCCGGGGAGCTGTTTTTT.

The chain joins TRBV5-1 to TRBJ2-1, with D possibly TRBD2 on 6 matching bases. This CDR3 is built from 16 residues. V dropped 4 bases and J dropped 0 bases, with 14 bases sitting between them. The V gene's germline CDR1 is SGHRS and CDR2 YFSETQ. The CDR3 nucleotides read TGCGCCAGCAGCGAACGACTAGAGGTCTCCTACAATGAGCAGTTCTTC. This codes for CASSERLEVSYNEQFF.

The chain links TRBV10-3 to TRBJ2-2, with 7 bases identical to TRBD1. V lost 10 bases and J lost 3; bases outside the gene matches: 8. The CDR3 spans 14 residues. Germline V CDR1 and CDR2: ENHRY, SYGVKD. The CDR3 nucleotides read TGTGCCACTCAGCGGACAGGAGACACCGGGGAGCTGTTTTTT. Its translation: CATQRTGDTGELFF.

This clone appeared a few times. V is TRBV18 and J is TRBJ1-6; D not certain. Trimming stripped 0 bases from V and 7 bases from J, with 10 bases between. Looked up from germline, CDR1 is KGHSH and CDR2 is LQKENI. The CDR3 totals 15 residues. The CDR3 coding sequence is TGTGCCAGCTCACCACCGGCAGCGGCGAATTCACCCCTCCACTTT. This encodes CASSPPAAANSPLHF.

The rearrangement uses TRBV6-6 and TRBJ2-2; no definite D call. V was pared by 5 bases and J by 6 bases, with 7 bases between. Germline assignment: CDR1 MNHNY and CDR2 SVGAGI (reference sequence). There are 12 residues in the CDR3. CDR3 residues: CASSQNSGELFF. The CDR3 nucleotides read TGTGCCAGCAGTCAAAATTCCGGGGAGCTGTTTTTT.

The chain is built from TRBV6-5 and TRBJ1-6; TRBD1 agrees at 9 bases. Germline CDR1 reads MNHEY; CDR2 reads SVGAGI. The junction had 6 bases not matched to a gene; V was cut back by 2 bases and J by 10 bases. This CDR3 is built from 15 residues. CDR3 protein: CASSYQNRGLSPLHF. The CDR3 nucleotides read TGTGCCAGCAGTTACCAAAACAGGGGGCTGTCACCCCTCCACTTT.

This chain connects TRBV7-2 to TRBJ2-5, with 7 nucleotides matching TRBD1. The CDR3 is 13 amino acids. Per germline, CDR1 SGHTA and CDR2 FQGNSA. V lost 6 bases and J lost 1; bases outside the gene matches: 2. The CDR3 DNA reads TGTGCCAGCAGAACAGGGGCCCAAGAGACCCAGTACTTC. This gives the protein CASRTGAQETQYF.

This clone was recorded once. The gene calls are TRBV7-9 and TRBJ1-5, with 9 bases identical to TRBD1. Germline-derived CDR1 and CDR2 are SEHNR and FQNEAQ (reference sequence). CDR3 length: 17 residues. V dropped 0 bases and J dropped 0; count of bases not matched to a gene: 3. CDR3 sequence: CASSLAGTGNSNQPQHF. CDR3 DNA sequence: TGTGCCAGCAGCTTAGCCGGGACAGGGAATAGCAATCAGCCCCAGCATTTT.

The chain combines TRBV5-1 with TRBJ2-6; D assignment may be TRBD1 or TRBD2 (5 bases each). Germline assignment: CDR1 SGHRS and CDR2 YFSETQ. V was clipped by 4 bases and J by 2 bases, with 10 bases between them. CDR3 length: 15 amino acids. The CDR3 spells CASSLGTPGANVLTF. The CDR3 nucleotides are TGCGCCAGCAGCCTAGGGACCCCTGGGGCCAACGTCCTGACTTTC.

A single count supports this clone. V is TRBV6-1 and J is TRBJ2-6, with D maybe TRBD2 (6 bases). Germline V gives CDR1 MNHNS, CDR2 SASEGT. The V end lost 5 bases, the J end lost 2 bases, and 10 bases lay between the germline ends. This CDR3 has 15 residues. The CDR3 spells CASSPGGAGANVLTF. The CDR3, as DNA: TGTGCCAGCAGTCCCGGCGGGGCTGGGGCCAACGTCCTGACTTTC.

The chain employs TRBV2 and TRBJ2-7, with TRBD2 matching 7 bases. The J segment lost 2 bases and the V segment lost 11 bases, leaving 9 bases of the junction unmatched. The length of the CDR3 is 13 residues. CDR1 and CDR2 from the germline V gene are SNHLY and FYNNEI. In DNA, the CDR3 is TGTGCCGGAAACCGGGACTACACCTACGAGCAGTACTTC. Its translation: CAGNRDYTYEQYF.

The chain couples TRBV5-4 to TRBJ1-1, with no clear D. The CDR3 loop spans 12 amino acids. With 2 bases removed from V and 5 bases from J, the gap between germline ends came to 7 bases. Germline-derived CDR1 and CDR2 are SGHNT and YYREEE (reference sequence). In nucleotides, the CDR3 is TGTGCCAGCAGCTTCGACGGGACTGAAGCTTTCTTT. Amino acid sequence: CASSFDGTEAFF.

The CDR3 DNA reads TGTGCCAGCAGCAACACCGGGACAGGGAGCGAGCAGTACTTC. It codes for CASSNTGTGSEQYF. The genes are TRBV11-1 and TRBJ2-7, with TRBD1 matching over 9 bases. The CDR3 is 14 residues long. The V segment lost 5 bases and the J segment 6 bases; nucleotides outside the gene matches: 8. Germline V lookup: CDR1 SGHAT, CDR2 FQDESV (reference sequence). Full variable domain (rest looked up from reference TRBV11-1 and TRBJ2-7): EAEVAQSPRYKITEKSQAVAFWCDPISGHATLYWYRQILGQGPELLVQFQDESVVDDSQLPKDRFSAERLKGVDSTLKIQPAELGDSAMYLCASSNTGTGSEQYFGPGTRLTVT.

V usage is TRBV4-2 and J usage is TRBJ1-2; D remains unclear. Germline V gene data show CDR1 as LGHNA and CDR2 as YNFKEQ. This CDR3 has 16 amino acids. Trimming removed 0 bases from V and 2 bases from J, with 13 bases in between. CDR3 nucleotides: TGTGCCAGCAGCCAAGAAGGGCAGGCGGCCAACTATGGCTACACCTTC. It translates to CASSQEGQAANYGYTF.

The chain joins TRBV7-2 to TRBJ2-2; D is possibly TRBD2 (5 bases). The CDR3 contains 12 residues. Trimming pared 5 bases from V and 9 bases from J, leaving 10 bases between. Germline-derived CDR1 and CDR2 are SGHTA and FQGNSA. As DNA, the CDR3 is TGTGCCAGCAGCCGTACGGGAAGGGAGCTGTTTTTT. Protein sequence: CASSRTGRELFF.

CDR3 in amino acids: CASTKGGLAGETQYF. DNA of the CDR3: TGTGCCAGCACCAAGGGAGGGCTAGCGGGAGAGACCCAGTACTTC. The V gene is TRBV6-6, the J gene TRBJ2-5; 8 bases align to TRBD2. The CDR3 loop spans 15 amino acids. Germline values: CDR1 MNHNY, CDR2 SVGAGI (reference sequence). V dropped 7 bases and J dropped 4; count of bases not matched to a gene: 11.

Notes on this clone: This specimen includes other DNA sequences encoding the same CDR3. The chain joins TRBV4-3 to TRBJ2-4; 8 nucleotides line up with TRBD2. V gave up 3 bases and J gave up 0 bases; unmatched junction bases: 4. CDR1 and CDR2 from the germline V gene are LGHNA and YSLEER. The CDR3 sequence is 16 residues long. Written as DNA, the CDR3 is TGCGCCAGCAGCCAGTATCTAGCGGGAGCCAAAAACATTCAGTACTTC. This translates into CASSQYLAGAKNIQYF.

V gene TRBV2 combines with J gene TRBJ2-5; D is unresolved. Trimming cost V 2 bases and J 7 bases, with 11 bases left between them. This CDR3 contains 13 residues. The germline V gene encodes CDR1 SNHLY and CDR2 FYNNEI. As DNA, the CDR3 is TGTGCCAGCAGTGAAATGGGCCGAGGGACCCAGTACTTC. Encoded protein: CASSEMGRGTQYF.

This chain links TRBV27 with TRBJ1-5, with 7 bases identical to TRBD1. The CDR3 spans 15 residues. Trimming at V came to 5 bases and at J to 0 bases, leaving 4 bases not matched to a gene. The germline V gene has CDR1 MNHEY and CDR2 SMNVEV (reference sequence). In DNA, the CDR3 is TGTGCCAGCAGTCGACAGGGATATAGCAATCAGCCCCAGCATTTT. This encodes CASSRQGYSNQPQHF.